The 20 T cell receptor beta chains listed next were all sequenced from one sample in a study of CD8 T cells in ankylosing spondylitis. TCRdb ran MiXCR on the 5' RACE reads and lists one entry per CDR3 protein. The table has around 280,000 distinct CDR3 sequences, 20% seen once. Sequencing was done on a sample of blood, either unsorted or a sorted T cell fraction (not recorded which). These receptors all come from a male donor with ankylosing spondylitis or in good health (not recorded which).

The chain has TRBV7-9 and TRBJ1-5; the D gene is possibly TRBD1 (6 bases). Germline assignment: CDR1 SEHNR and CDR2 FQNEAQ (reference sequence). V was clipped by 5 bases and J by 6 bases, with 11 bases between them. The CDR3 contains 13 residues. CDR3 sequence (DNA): TGTGCCAGCAGCCCTACGGACAGTCAGCCCCAGCATTTT. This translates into CASSPTDSQPQHF.

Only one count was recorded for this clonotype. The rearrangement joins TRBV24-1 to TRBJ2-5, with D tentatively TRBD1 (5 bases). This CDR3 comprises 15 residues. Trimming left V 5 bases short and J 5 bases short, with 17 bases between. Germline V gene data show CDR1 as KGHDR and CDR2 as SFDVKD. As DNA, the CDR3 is TGTGCCACCAGTGGTTGGGGCCAGATGGGGGAGACCCAGTACTTC. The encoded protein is CATSGWGQMGETQYF.

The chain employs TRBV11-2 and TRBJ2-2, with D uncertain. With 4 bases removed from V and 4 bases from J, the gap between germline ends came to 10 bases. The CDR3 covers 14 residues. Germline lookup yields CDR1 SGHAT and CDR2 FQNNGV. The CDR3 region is CASSYRPSTGELFF. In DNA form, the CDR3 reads TGTGCCAGCAGCTACCGTCCGAGCACCGGGGAGCTGTTTTTT.

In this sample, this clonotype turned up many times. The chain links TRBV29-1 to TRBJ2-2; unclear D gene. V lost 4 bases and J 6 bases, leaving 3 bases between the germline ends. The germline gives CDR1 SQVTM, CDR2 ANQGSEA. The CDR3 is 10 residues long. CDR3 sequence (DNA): TGCAGCGTTGTTGCCGGGGAGCTGTTTTTT. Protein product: CSVVAGELFF.

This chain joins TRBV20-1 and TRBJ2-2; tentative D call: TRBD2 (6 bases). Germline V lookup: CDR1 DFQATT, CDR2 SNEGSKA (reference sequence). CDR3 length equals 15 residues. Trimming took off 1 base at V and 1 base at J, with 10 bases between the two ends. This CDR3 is CSARAGVGNTGELFF. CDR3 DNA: TGCAGTGCTAGAGCGGGGGTCGGGAACACCGGGGAGCTGTTTTTT.

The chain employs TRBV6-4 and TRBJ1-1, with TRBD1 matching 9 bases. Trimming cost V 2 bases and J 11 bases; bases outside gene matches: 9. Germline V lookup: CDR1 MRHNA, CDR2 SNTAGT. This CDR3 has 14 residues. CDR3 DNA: TGTGCCAGCAGTGACCACACCGGGACAGGGTTCGCTTTCTTT. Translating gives CASSDHTGTGFAFF.

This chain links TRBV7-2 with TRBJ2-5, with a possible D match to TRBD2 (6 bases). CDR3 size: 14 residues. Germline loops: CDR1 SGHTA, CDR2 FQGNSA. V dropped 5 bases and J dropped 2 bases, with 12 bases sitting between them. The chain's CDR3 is CASSPGGFQETQYF. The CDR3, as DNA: TGTGCCAGCAGCCCAGGAGGGTTTCAAGAGACCCAGTACTTC. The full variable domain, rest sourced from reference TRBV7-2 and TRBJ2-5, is GAGVSQSPSNKVTEKGKDVELRCDPISGHTALYWYRQSLGQGLEFLIYFQGNSAPDKSGLPSDRFSAERTGGSVSTLTIQRTQQEDSAVYLCASSPGGFQETQYFGPGTRLLVL.

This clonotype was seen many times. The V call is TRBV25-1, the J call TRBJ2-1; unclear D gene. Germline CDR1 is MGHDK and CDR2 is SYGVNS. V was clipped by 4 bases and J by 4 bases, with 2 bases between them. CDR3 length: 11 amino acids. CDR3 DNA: TGTGCCAGCAGTGTTTACAATGAGCAGTTCTTC. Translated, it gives CASSVYNEQFF.

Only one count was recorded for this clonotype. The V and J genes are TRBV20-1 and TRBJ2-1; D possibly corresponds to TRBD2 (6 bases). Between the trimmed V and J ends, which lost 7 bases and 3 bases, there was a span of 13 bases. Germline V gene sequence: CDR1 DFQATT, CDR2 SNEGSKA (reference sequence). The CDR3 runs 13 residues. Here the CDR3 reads CSVGGGVYNEQFF. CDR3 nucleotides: TGCAGTGTTGGCGGAGGGGTCTACAATGAGCAGTTCTTC.

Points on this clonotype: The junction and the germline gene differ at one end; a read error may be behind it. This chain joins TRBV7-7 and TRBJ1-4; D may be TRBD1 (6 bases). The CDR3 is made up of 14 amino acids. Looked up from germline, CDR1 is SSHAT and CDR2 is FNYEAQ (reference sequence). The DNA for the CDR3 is TGTGCTAGCAGCCCGGCGGGGGCTGGTGAAAAACTGTTTTTT. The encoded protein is CASSPAGAGEKLFF.

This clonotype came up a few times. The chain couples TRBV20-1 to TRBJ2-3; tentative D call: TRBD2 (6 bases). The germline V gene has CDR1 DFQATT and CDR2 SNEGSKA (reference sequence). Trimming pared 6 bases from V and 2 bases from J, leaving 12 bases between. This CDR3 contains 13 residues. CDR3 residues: CSAPTSSTDTQYF. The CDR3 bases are TGCAGTGCGCCGACTAGTTCCACAGATACGCAGTATTTT.

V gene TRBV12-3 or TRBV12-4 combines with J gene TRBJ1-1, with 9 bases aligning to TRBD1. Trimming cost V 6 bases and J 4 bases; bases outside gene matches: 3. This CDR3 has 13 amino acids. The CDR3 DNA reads TGTGCCAGCAGGCGGACAGGGGCCACTGAAGCTTTCTTT. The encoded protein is CASRRTGATEAFF.

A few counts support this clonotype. The chain's CDR3 is CSAMTGGGSNQPQHF. DNA for the CDR3: TGCAGTGCTATGACAGGGGGGGGTAGCAATCAGCCCCAGCATTTT. The chain joins TRBV20-1 to TRBJ1-5; 9 nucleotides agree with TRBD1. This CDR3 has 15 amino acids. The ends lost 4 bases at V and 0 bases at J; junction bases unmatched: 4. Per the germline V gene, CDR1 is DFQATT and CDR2 is SNEGSKA (reference sequence).

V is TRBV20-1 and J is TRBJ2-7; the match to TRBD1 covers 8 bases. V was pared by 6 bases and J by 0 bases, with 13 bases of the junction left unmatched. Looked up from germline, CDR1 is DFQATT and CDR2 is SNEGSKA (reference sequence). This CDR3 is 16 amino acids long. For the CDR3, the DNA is TGCAGTGCCAGGAGACAGGGGAGGCCTCTCTCCTACGAGCAGTACGTC. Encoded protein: CSARRQGRPLSYEQYV.

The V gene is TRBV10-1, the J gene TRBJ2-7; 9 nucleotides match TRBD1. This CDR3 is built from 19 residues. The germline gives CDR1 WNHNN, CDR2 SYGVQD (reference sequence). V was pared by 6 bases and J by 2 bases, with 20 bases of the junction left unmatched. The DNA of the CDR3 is TGCGCCAGCAGGCCCGGGACAGGGAGGTCATTAACTTTAACCTACGAGCAGTACGTC. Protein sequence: CASRPGTGRSLTLTYEQYV.

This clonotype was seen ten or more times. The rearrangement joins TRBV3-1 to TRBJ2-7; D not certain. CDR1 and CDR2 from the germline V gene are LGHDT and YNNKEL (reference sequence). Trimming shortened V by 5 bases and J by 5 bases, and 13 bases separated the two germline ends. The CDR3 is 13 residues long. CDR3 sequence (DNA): TGTGCCAGCAGCGTTTTGTTCCAGGACGAGCAGTACGTC. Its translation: CASSVLFQDEQYV.

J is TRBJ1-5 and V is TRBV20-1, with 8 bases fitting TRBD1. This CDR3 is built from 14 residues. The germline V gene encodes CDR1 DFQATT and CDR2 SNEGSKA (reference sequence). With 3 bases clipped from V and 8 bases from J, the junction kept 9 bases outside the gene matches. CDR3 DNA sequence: TGCAGTGCTAGTGGTCAGGGGGCCGGAAAGCCCCAGCATTTT. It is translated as CSASGQGAGKPQHF.

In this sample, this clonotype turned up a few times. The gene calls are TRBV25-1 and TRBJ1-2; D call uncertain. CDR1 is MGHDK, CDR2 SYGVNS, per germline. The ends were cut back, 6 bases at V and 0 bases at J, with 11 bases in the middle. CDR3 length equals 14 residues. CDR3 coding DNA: TGTGCCAGCAGCCCGAAGGTCCCTAACTATGGCTACACCTTC. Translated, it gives CASSPKVPNYGYTF.

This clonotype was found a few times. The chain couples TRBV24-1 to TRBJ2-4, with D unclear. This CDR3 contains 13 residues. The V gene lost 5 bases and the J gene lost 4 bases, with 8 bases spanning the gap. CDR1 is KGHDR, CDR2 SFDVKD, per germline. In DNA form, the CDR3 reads TGTGCCACCAGTGGAAAAACTAAAAACATTCAGTACTTC. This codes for CATSGKTKNIQYF.

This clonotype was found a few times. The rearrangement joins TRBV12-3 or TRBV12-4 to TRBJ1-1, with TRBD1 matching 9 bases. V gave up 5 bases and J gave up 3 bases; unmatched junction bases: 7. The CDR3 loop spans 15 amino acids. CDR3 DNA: TGTGCCAGCAGTCAAACAGGGGGCGGGTACACTGAAGCTTTCTTT. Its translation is CASSQTGGGYTEAFF.